This T cell receptor (beta chain) was profiled in a study of blood T cell repertoires in COVID-19. Libraries were prepared by immunoSEQ multiplex PCR; TCRdb keeps only in-frame clonotypes and omits some of them. The sample has 300,000 to 400,000 clones, approximately 90% seen once; the top ten hold less than 3.5%. CDR1 and CDR2 (germline): SGHTA, FQGNSA. The CDR3 contains 17 residues. V lost 8 bases, J lost 0 bases, and 13 bases stayed unmatched. The source is a woman in her late teens or twenties who had recovered from COVID-19. The chain joins TRBV7-2 to TRBJ2-3; 8 bases are shared with TRBD2. Material for sequencing was peripheral blood. DNA of the CDR3: TGTGCCAGCGGCACACGGTCGGGAGGGCCTAGCACAGATACGCAGTATTTT. It translates to CASGTRSGGPSTDTQYF.